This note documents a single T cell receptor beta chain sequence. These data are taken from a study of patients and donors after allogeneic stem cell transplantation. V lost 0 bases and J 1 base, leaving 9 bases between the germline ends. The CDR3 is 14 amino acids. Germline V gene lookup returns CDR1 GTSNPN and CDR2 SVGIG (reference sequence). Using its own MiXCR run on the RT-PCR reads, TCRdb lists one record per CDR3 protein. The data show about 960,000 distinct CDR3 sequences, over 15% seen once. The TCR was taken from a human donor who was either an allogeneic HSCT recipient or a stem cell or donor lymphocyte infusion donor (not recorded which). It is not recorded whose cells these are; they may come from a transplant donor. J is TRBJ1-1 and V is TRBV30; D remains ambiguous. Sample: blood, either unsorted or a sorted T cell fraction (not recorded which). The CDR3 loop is CAWSVTLGNTEAFF. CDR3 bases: TGTGCCTGGAGTGTAACCCTGGGGAACACTGAAGCTTTCTTT.